A selection of T cell receptor beta chains follows, all from one sample in a study of blood T cells in healthy people across ages. TCRdb reprocessed the 5' RACE reads with MiXCR, giving one entry per CDR3 protein. The table shows about 650,000 distinct CDR3 sequences, with 32% occurring only once. Sequenced sample: blood. The receptors derive from an elderly woman in good health. The CDR3 runs from the conserved cysteine through the conserved F or W. The order of the fields is V gene, J gene, D gene, clone size, CDR3 DNA, CDR3 protein. D genes are given only for firm matches. Size tells how often a clone was seen (once, few, many) or the class of an expanded clone, and some rows leave it out.

v_call: TRBV5-1
j_call: TRBJ2-2
d_call: -
clone_size: -
cdr3_nt: TGCGCCAGCAGCTTGGTACAGGGTGCGGGGGAGCTGTTTTTT
cdr3_aa: CASSLVQGAGELFF

v_call: TRBV7-3
j_call: TRBJ1-2
d_call: -
clone_size: -
cdr3_nt: TGTGCCAGCAGCTCACCGCACGGACGGGGTGAATATGGCTACACCTTC
cdr3_aa: CASSSPHGRGEYGYTF

v_call: TRBV7-8
j_call: TRBJ1-1
d_call: TRBD1
clone_size: -
cdr3_nt: TGTGCCAGCAGCCCTGATCGGACAGGGTATGTAGCTGAAGCTTTCTTT
cdr3_aa: CASSPDRTGYVAEAFF

v_call: TRBV3-1
j_call: TRBJ1-1
d_call: TRBD1
clone_size: -
cdr3_nt: TGTGCCAGCAGCCCCCTTGACAGGGGGTACACTGAAGCTTTCTTT
cdr3_aa: CASSPLDRGYTEAFF

v_call: TRBV5-1
j_call: TRBJ2-3
d_call: -
clone_size: many
cdr3_nt: TGCGCCAGCAGTCGCCGGGATACGCAGTATTTT
cdr3_aa: CASSRRDTQYF

v_call: TRBV6-2/TRBV6-3
j_call: TRBJ2-7
d_call: -
clone_size: many
cdr3_nt: TGTGCCAGCAGTTACTCCCCCCGTCCGGGGGGCTCGCTGTACGAGCAGTACTTC
cdr3_aa: CASSYSPRPGGSLYEQYF

v_call: TRBV7-9
j_call: TRBJ2-6
d_call: -
clone_size: many
cdr3_nt: TGTGCCAGCAGCTTAATCCGGGCAGAGGCATCCTCTGGGGCCAACGTCCTGACTTTC
cdr3_aa: CASSLIRAEASSGANVLTF

v_call: TRBV5-1
j_call: TRBJ2-3
d_call: -
clone_size: many
cdr3_nt: TGCGCCAGCAGGGGGTCAGGAAGTGTCACAGATACGCAGTATTTT
cdr3_aa: CASRGSGSVTDTQYF

v_call: TRBV12-3/TRBV12-4
j_call: TRBJ2-7
d_call: TRBD1
clone_size: many
cdr3_nt: TGTGCCAGCAGGGCCCAGAGGGACAGTTCCTACGAGCAGTACTTC
cdr3_aa: CASRAQRDSSYEQYF

v_call: TRBV12-3/TRBV12-4
j_call: TRBJ2-3
d_call: -
clone_size: -
cdr3_nt: TGTGCCAGCAGTTGCAGCGTGAGCACAGATACGCAGTATTTT
cdr3_aa: CASSCSVSTDTQYF

v_call: TRBV19
j_call: TRBJ1-4
d_call: -
clone_size: -
cdr3_nt: TGTGCCAGTAGTCCCCGGGGGCAAGATGAAAAACTGTTTTTT
cdr3_aa: CASSPRGQDEKLFF

v_call: TRBV30
j_call: TRBJ2-5
d_call: -
clone_size: -
cdr3_nt: TGTGCCTGGAGTGTACCGGGGGAATTGAAGACCCAGTACTTC
cdr3_aa: CAWSVPGELKTQYF

v_call: TRBV20-1
j_call: TRBJ2-1
d_call: -
clone_size: -
cdr3_nt: TGCAGCGCCCCCGGACTGTCCTCCTACAATGAGCAGTTCTTC
cdr3_aa: CSAPGLSSYNEQFF

v_call: TRBV7-2
j_call: TRBJ2-7
d_call: -
clone_size: many
cdr3_nt: TGTGCCAGCAGCTTAGAGGGTCCGCCTTACGAGCAGTACTTC
cdr3_aa: CASSLEGPPYEQYF

v_call: TRBV9
j_call: TRBJ1-5
d_call: -
clone_size: many
cdr3_nt: TGTGCCAGCAGTGCGGGGAGGGACCATCAGCCCCAGCATTTT
cdr3_aa: CASSAGRDHQPQHF

v_call: TRBV4-3
j_call: TRBJ2-1
d_call: -
clone_size: -
cdr3_nt: TGCGCCAGCAGCCAAGACCTCCTACAGTACAATGAGCAGTTCTTC
cdr3_aa: CASSQDLLQYNEQFF

v_call: TRBV20-1
j_call: TRBJ1-5
d_call: TRBD1
clone_size: -
cdr3_nt: TGCGGTGGGGGACAGGGAGTTCAGCCCCAGCATTTT
cdr3_aa: CGGGQGVQPQHF

v_call: TRBV4-2
j_call: TRBJ1-5
d_call: TRBD1
clone_size: many
cdr3_nt: TGTGCCAGCAGCCAAGGCTTAACCGGGACAGGGCATCAGCCCCAGCATTTT
cdr3_aa: CASSQGLTGTGHQPQHF

v_call: TRBV27
j_call: TRBJ1-6
d_call: -
clone_size: many
cdr3_nt: TGTGCCAGCAGTTGGGGGGTTAATTCACCCCTCCACTTT
cdr3_aa: CASSWGVNSPLHF

v_call: TRBV7-2
j_call: TRBJ1-2
d_call: -
clone_size: many
cdr3_nt: TGTGCCAGCAGCTTAAGGGATAGAGGGTATGGCTACACCTTC
cdr3_aa: CASSLRDRGYGYTF

v_call: TRBV9
j_call: TRBJ2-4
d_call: -
clone_size: few
cdr3_nt: TGTGCCAGCAGCGCTCTCCTCAAAAACATTCAGTACTTC
cdr3_aa: CASSALLKNIQYF

v_call: TRBV9
j_call: TRBJ2-1
d_call: TRBD1
clone_size: many
cdr3_nt: TGTGCCAGCAGCTTGGGGACCGGGACAGATTACAATGAGCAGTTCTTC
cdr3_aa: CASSLGTGTDYNEQFF

v_call: TRBV20-1
j_call: TRBJ1-3
d_call: -
clone_size: -
cdr3_nt: TGCAGTGCTAGAGACCCTCGGACAGTCTGGGGCTCTGGAAACACCATATATTTT
cdr3_aa: CSARDPRTVWGSGNTIYF